This T cell receptor beta chain was profiled in a study of graft-versus-host responses after intestinal transplantation. Sequenced by immunoSEQ multiplex PCR; TCRdb stores in-frame clones only, minus some. The sample records 20,000 to 25,000 clones, 40% to 55% being singletons. The germline gives CDR1 SGHAT, CDR2 FQNNGV. The CDR3 is 15 amino acids. After removal of 4 bases from V and 2 bases from J, the junction contained 4 bases not matched to a gene. Proliferating CFSE-low CD3+CD4+ and CD3+CD8+ responders were sorted post-reaction. The chain couples TRBV11-2 to TRBJ2-1; 8 nucleotides match TRBD2. This clonotype was sampled from a human patient who received an intestinal transplant. Material: alloreactive CD4+ T cells from a mixed lymphocyte reaction culture, obtained before intestinal transplant. The subset denotes: CFSE-low proliferating T cells sorted from approximately six-day pre-transplant mixed lymphocyte reaction (GvH or HvG direction). The CDR3 coding sequence is TGTGCCAGCAGCTGGACGGGGGGGCCCTACAATGAGCAGTTCTTC. Its protein is CASSWTGGPYNEQFF.